This T cell receptor beta chain stems from a study of beta chain features in type 1 diabetes. Study findings and constraints: Moderately but significantly shorter TCRB CDR3s were found in Type 1 diabetes patients in all four CD4+ subsets.

TCRB transcripts that were expressed got sequenced, as all of the isolated RNA had been reverse transcribed. The method was immunoSEQ multiplex PCR; TCRdb's version includes in-frame clones alone and lacks a portion of them. This table has hundreds of thousands of clones, 7% to 10% appearing once. In its sample, this clone was seen a few times. Antigen: not known. Germline values: CDR1 PRHDT, CDR2 FYEKMQ (reference sequence). The V end was cut by 7 bases, the J end by 0 bases, with 19 bases between. CDR3 length equals 17 residues. This TCR derives from a man between 25 and 39 years old with type 1 diabetes. This rearrangement joins TRBV13 to TRBJ2-1; D is possibly TRBD1 (6 bases). What was sequenced was central memory CD4+ T cells from blood. This CDR3 is CASTSTGTPTSYNEQFF. CDR3 bases: TGTGCCAGCACCTCGACCGGGACACCGACCTCCTACAATGAGCAGTTCTTC. The whole variable domain, filled in from reference TRBV13 and TRBJ2-1, reads AAGVIQSPRHLIKEKRETATLKCYPIPRHDTVYWYQQGPGQDPQFLISFYEKMQSDKGSIPDRFSAQQFSDYHSELNMSSLELGDSALYFCASTSTGTPTSYNEQFFGPGTRLTVL.